These T cell receptor beta chains were read from a single sample in a study of T cell changes during pregnancy in multiple sclerosis. The method was immunoSEQ multiplex PCR; TCRdb's version includes in-frame clones alone and lacks a portion of them. The sample lists about 44,000 clones; 80% to 95% were seen once. Sequences were derived from CD4+ T cells from peripheral blood mononuclear cells, sampled in the first trimester of pregnancy. The source of these receptors is a female donor with multiple sclerosis, enrolled in a pregnancy study. Each CDR3 is given with its conserved first and last residue. The order of the fields is clone size, V gene, D gene, J gene, CDR3 length, CDR3 protein, CDR3 DNA. A D gene is named only where the DNA matches it firmly. Size is omitted from some rows. Given values are once, few, many or a class for expanded clones.

>NA|TRBV5-4|TRBD2|TRBJ2-5|15
CASSRGTSGTETQYF
TGTGCCAGCAGCCGCGGGACTAGCGGGACGGAGACCCAGTACTTC
>NA|TRBV7-8|TRBD2|TRBJ2-7|15
CASSFLPGLGYEQYF
TGTGCCAGCAGCTTCTTGCCGGGACTAGGGTACGAGCAGTACTTC
>NA|TRBV29-1|NA|TRBJ2-3|11
CSVDGGDTQYF
TGCAGCGTTGACGGCGGCGATACGCAGTATTTT
>NA|TRBV4-1|NA|TRBJ2-3|12
CASSEVTNTQYF
TGCGCCAGCAGCGAGGTTACAAATACGCAGTATTTT
>NA|TRBV5-1|NA|TRBJ1-3|14
CASSLTASGNTIYF
TGCGCCAGCAGCTTGACAGCCTCTGGAAACACCATATATTTT
>NA|TRBV2|NA|TRBJ1-5|13
CASGPQWSQPQHF
TGTGCCAGCGGTCCCCAATGGAGTCAGCCCCAGCATTTT
>NA|TRBV9|NA|TRBJ1-3|15
CASSATGVSGNTIYF
TGTGCCAGCAGCGCCACAGGCGTCTCTGGAAACACCATATATTTT
>NA|TRBV5-1|NA|TRBJ2-1|14
CASSLETAYNEQFF
TGCGCCAGCAGCTTGGAGACAGCTTACAATGAGCAGTTCTTC
>NA|TRBV21-1|NA|TRBJ2-1|20
CASSTPKAGRLADHYNEQFF
TGTGCCAGCAGCACGCCCAAGGCCGGTCGACTAGCGGACCACTACAATGAGCAGTTCTTC
>NA|TRBV11-2|NA|TRBJ2-2|13
CASSLQNTGELFF
TGTGCCAGCAGCTTACAGAACACCGGGGAGCTGTTTTTT
>NA|TRBV11-2|TRBD2|TRBJ2-7|16
CASSLLRGKVGYEQYF
TGTGCCAGCAGCTTATTGCGGGGGAAGGTCGGCTACGAGCAGTACTTC
>NA|TRBV28|TRBD2|TRBJ2-1|15
CASRTSGLAGNEQFF
TGTGCCAGCAGGACCTCGGGACTAGCGGGCAATGAGCAGTTCTTC
>few|TRBV6-6|TRBD2|TRBJ2-3|14
CASSPGLAGVTQYF
TGTGCCAGCAGTCCTGGACTAGCGGGGGTTACGCAGTATTTT
>NA|TRBV6-1|NA|TRBJ2-1|14
CASGDGISYNEQFF
TGTGCCAGCGGAGACGGGATCTCCTACAATGAGCAGTTCTTC
>few|TRBV5-4|TRBD2|TRBJ2-1|16
CASSLEIAGGYNEQFF
TGTGCCAGCAGCTTGGAAATAGCGGGAGGCTACAATGAGCAGTTCTTC
>NA|TRBV5-6|TRBD1|TRBJ2-7|14
CASSFGDRVYEQYF
TGTGCCAGCAGCTTTGGGGACAGGGTATACGAGCAGTACTTC
>NA|TRBV10-2|TRBD1|TRBJ1-5|15
CASSESGGGNQPQHF
TGCGCCAGCAGTGAATCAGGGGGCGGCAATCAGCCCCAGCATTTT
>NA|TRBV11-2|TRBD1|TRBJ2-7|14
CASSLAGTANEQYF
TGTGCCAGCAGCTTAGCCGGGACAGCTAACGAGCAGTACTTC
>NA|TRBV28|NA|TRBJ2-7|14
CASSLGPSGYEQYF
TGTGCCAGCAGTTTGGGGCCCAGCGGGTACGAGCAGTACTTC
>NA|TRBV10-3|TRBD1|TRBJ2-7|16
CAISESDRGPNYEQYF
TGTGCCATCAGTGAGTCTGACAGGGGGCCGAACTACGAGCAGTACTTC
>NA|TRBV18|TRBD1|TRBJ1-5|16
CASSLKQGQSNQPQHF
TGTGCCAGCTCACTCAAACAGGGGCAGAGCAATCAGCCCCAGCATTTT
>NA|TRBV12-5|TRBD1|TRBJ2-5|15
CASGLGTGGEETQYF
TGTGCTAGTGGTTTGGGGACAGGGGGCGAAGAGACCCAGTACTTC
>NA|TRBV30|NA|TRBJ1-1|14
CAWSVRGHFTEAFF
TGTGCCTGGAGTGTACGGGGACACTTCACTGAAGCTTTCTTT
>NA|TRBV6-1|NA|TRBJ2-1|13
CASSERQANEQFF
TGTGCCAGCAGTGAACGGCAGGCCAATGAGCAGTTCTTC
>NA|TRBV5-4|TRBD1|TRBJ1-2|15
CASSSSGGVDYGYTF
TGTGCCAGCAGCTCGTCAGGGGGAGTTGACTATGGCTACACCTTC
>NA|TRBV30|NA|TRBJ1-1|13
CAWSVGGKTEAFF
TGTGCCTGGAGTGTAGGCGGTAAGACTGAAGCTTTCTTT
>NA|TRBV7-2|TRBD2|TRBJ2-7|15
CASSLEASGTYEQYF
TGTGCCAGCAGCTTAGAGGCTAGCGGGACCTACGAGCAGTACTTC
>once|TRBV7-3|TRBD2|TRBJ2-1|16
CASSHISSGSLNEQFF
TGTGCCAGCAGCCATATTTCTAGCGGGAGCCTCAATGAGCAGTTCTTC
>once|TRBV5-1|TRBD2|TRBJ2-1|15
CASSLSGSTYNEQFF
TGCGCCAGCAGCCTTAGCGGGTCAACCTACAATGAGCAGTTCTTC
>NA|TRBV6-6|NA|TRBJ2-1|16
CASSYSISRGAYEQFF
TGTGCCAGCAGTTACTCGATATCCAGGGGCGCCTATGAGCAGTTCTTC
>NA|TRBV5-1|NA|TRBJ2-7|15
CASSLFSDRTYEQYF
TGCGCCAGCAGCTTGTTTTCCGACAGAACCTACGAGCAGTACTTC
>few|TRBV2|NA|TRBJ2-5|15
CASSEARTDQETQYF
TGTGCCAGCAGTGAAGCGAGAACAGACCAAGAGACCCAGTACTTC
>NA|TRBV4-1|NA|TRBJ2-7|20
CASSQDPSAGWILPSYEQYF
TGCGCCAGCAGCCAAGACCCATCGGCAGGGTGGATTCTGCCCTCGTACGAGCAGTACTTC
>NA|TRBV10-1|TRBD2|TRBJ2-1|14
CARTSGSSYNEQFF
TGCGCCAGAACTAGCGGGAGTTCCTACAATGAGCAGTTCTTC
>NA|TRBV9|NA|TRBJ1-2|13
CASSVTARAGYTF
TGTGCCAGCAGCGTAACCGCCAGGGCTGGCTACACCTTC
>NA|TRBV20-1|NA|TRBJ1-4|10
CSAFREKLFF
TGCAGTGCTTTCAGGGAAAAACTGTTTTTT
>few|TRBV11-2|NA|TRBJ2-3|14
CASSLEYRTDTQYF
TGTGCCAGCAGCTTGGAATACAGGACAGATACGCAGTATTTT
>once|TRBV11-2|NA|TRBJ2-5|15
CASRLLGDEVETQYF
TGTGCCAGCAGATTGTTGGGAGATGAAGTAGAGACCCAGTACTTC
>few|TRBV19|TRBD2|TRBJ2-7|15
CASSMLAGAVYEQYF
TGTGCCAGTAGTATGTTAGCGGGAGCCGTCTACGAGCAGTACTTC
>NA|TRBV7-9|NA|TRBJ1-2|15
CASSLDGGQNYGYTF
TGTGCCAGCAGCTTAGATGGCGGTCAAAACTATGGCTACACCTTC
>NA|TRBV28|TRBD2|TRBJ2-5|14
CASSPSGGGETQYF
TGTGCCAGCAGTCCCAGCGGGGGCGGGGAGACCCAGTACTTC
>NA|TRBV28|NA|TRBJ1-2|10
CATVSEGYTF
TGTGCCACCGTCTCGGAGGGCTACACCTTC
>NA|TRBV13|TRBD2|TRBJ2-1|16
CASSRGLAGDFYEQFF
TGTGCCAGCAGCAGAGGACTAGCGGGAGATTTTTATGAGCAGTTCTTC
>NA|TRBV5-4|NA|TRBJ1-1|13
CASSGQLNTEAFF
TGTGCCAGCAGTGGACAGTTGAACACTGAAGCTTTCTTT
>once|TRBV6-1|TRBD2|TRBJ2-1|17
CASSGPLSGRSYNEQFF
TGTGCCAGCAGTGGCCCCCTTAGCGGGAGGTCCTACAATGAGCAGTTCTTC
>NA|TRBV5-1|TRBD1|TRBJ2-5|16
CASSLGDRVGEETQYF
TGCGCCAGCAGCTTGGGGGACAGGGTGGGAGAAGAGACCCAGTACTTC
>once|TRBV5-1|NA|TRBJ2-5|13
CASSSGIQETQYF
TGCGCCAGCAGCTCCGGGATCCAAGAGACCCAGTACTTC
>NA|TRBV2|NA|TRBJ2-4|15
CASSGQGIAKNIQYF
TGTGCCAGCAGCGGCCAGGGGATCGCCAAAAACATTCAGTACTTC
>NA|TRBV7-2|TRBD2|TRBJ2-5|16
CASSLGAREQQETQYF
TGTGCCAGCAGCTTAGGGGCGCGGGAGCAGCAAGAGACCCAGTACTTC
>NA|TRBV15|TRBD1|TRBJ2-1|13
CATSRETGTEQFF
TGTGCCACCAGCAGGGAGACAGGGACTGAGCAGTTCTTC
>NA|TRBV19|TRBD2|TRBJ2-1|14
CASRLAGSVNEQFF
TGTGCCAGTAGGCTAGCGGGAAGCGTTAATGAGCAGTTCTTC
>few|TRBV7-8|NA|TRBJ2-6|15
CASSLGAAGANVLTF
TGTGCCAGCAGCTTAGGAGCGGCTGGGGCCAACGTCCTGACTTTC
>NA|TRBV5-1|NA|TRBJ2-5|14
CASSLGGFQETQYF
TGCGCCAGCAGCTTGGGAGGATTCCAAGAGACCCAGTACTTC